A selection of T cell receptor beta chains follows, all from one sample in a study of T cell responses to AZD1222 COVID-19 vaccine. TCRdb's table, derived via immunoSEQ multiplex PCR, lists solely in-frame clones and lacks some. The sample carries about 120,000 clones, 70% to 85% recorded once. Specimen: peripheral blood, collected on day 0 of AZD1222 vaccination. Receptors originate from an adult in good health. Each CDR3 is given with its conserved first and last residue. D genes are given only for firm matches. Only part of the rows carry a size: once, few, many, or a class if the clone is expanded.

NA	TRBV5-1	15	TRBJ1-2	once	CASSPELTTNYGYTF	TGCGCCAGCAGCCCGGAACTTACTACTAACTATGGCTACACCTTC
TRBD1	TRBV6-1	18	TRBJ1-6	once	CASSEWGQMSSYNSPLHF	TGTGCCAGCAGTGAATGGGGACAGATGAGCTCCTATAATTCACCCCTCCACTTT
TRBD1	TRBV2	13	TRBJ1-5	NA	CASNGQGFQPQHF	TGTGCCAGCAACGGACAGGGATTCCAGCCCCAGCATTTT
NA	TRBV5-1	16	TRBJ2-7	NA	CASSLSAGARSYEQYF	TGCGCCAGCAGCTTGAGTGCGGGGGCGAGATCCTACGAGCAGTACTTC
NA	TRBV4-2	15	TRBJ1-1	NA	CASSQDRRTNTEAFF	TGTGCCAGCAGCCAAGATCGAAGGACCAACACTGAAGCTTTCTTT
TRBD1	TRBV4-1	15	TRBJ1-3	NA	CASSVTYRDRDTIYF	TGCGCCAGCAGCGTGACATACCGGGACAGGGACACCATATATTTT
NA	TRBV18	14	TRBJ1-6	NA	CASSPGTYNSPLHF	TGTGCCAGCTCACCAGGGACTTATAATTCACCCCTCCACTTT
NA	TRBV7-9	13	TRBJ1-1	NA	CASRTGSDTEAFF	TGTGCCAGCAGAACAGGGAGCGACACTGAAGCTTTCTTT
NA	TRBV25-1	14	TRBJ1-6	NA	CASSERGANSPLHF	TGTGCCAGCAGTGAACGGGGGGCGAATTCACCCCTCCACTTT
NA	TRBV4-1	12	TRBJ2-7	NA	CASSQGTNEQYF	TGCGCCAGCAGCCAAGGGACCAACGAGCAGTACTTC
NA	TRBV6-4	15	TRBJ2-2	NA	CASSDGRGNTGELFF	TGTGCCAGCAGTGACGGCAGGGGGAACACCGGGGAGCTGTTTTTT
NA	TRBV6-5	15	TRBJ1-1	NA	CASSYSQGMNTEAFF	TGTGCCAGCAGTTACTCGCAGGGGATGAACACTGAAGCTTTCTTT
TRBD1	TRBV6-2/TRBV6-3	16	TRBJ2-3	NA	CASSYLWDRVTDTQYF	TGTGCCAGCAGTTACTTGTGGGACAGGGTCACAGATACGCAGTATTTT
NA	TRBV28	13	TRBJ1-5	NA	CASSLLGGQPQHF	TGTGCCAGCAGTTTATTGGGAGGTCAGCCCCAGCATTTT
NA	TRBV6-5	14	TRBJ1-2	NA	CASSSGTGPYGYTF	TGTGCCAGCAGTTCCGGGACTGGACCCTATGGCTACACCTTC
TRBD1	TRBV6-5	11	TRBJ1-2	NA	CARGTDGGYTF	TGTGCCAGGGGGACAGACGGTGGCTACACCTTC
NA	TRBV6-2/TRBV6-3	15	TRBJ1-4	few	CASSSMGSTNEKLFF	TGTGCCAGCAGTTCAATGGGGTCAACTAATGAAAAACTGTTTTTT
NA	TRBV7-6	13	TRBJ2-5	NA	CASSLQGSGTQYF	TGTGCCAGCAGCCTCCAGGGTTCGGGGACCCAGTACTTC
NA	TRBV19	12	TRBJ2-1	NA	CASSEGYNEQFF	TGTGCCAGTAGCGAGGGGTACAATGAGCAGTTCTTC
TRBD1	TRBV5-5	14	TRBJ1-5	NA	CASSRTGGDQPQHF	TGTGCCAGCAGCCGTACAGGGGGTGATCAGCCCCAGCATTTT
TRBD2	TRBV5-1	17	TRBJ2-3	NA	CASSLSLRGGRLDTQYF	TGCGCCAGCAGCTTGTCGCTGCGGGGGGGCCGGTTGGATACGCAGTATTTT
NA	TRBV12-3/TRBV12-4	12	TRBJ2-7	once	CASSLGSYEQYF	TGTGCCAGCAGTTTGGGGTCCTACGAGCAGTACTTC
NA	TRBV5-1	13	TRBJ1-2	NA	CASSLNRHYGYTF	TGCGCCAGCAGCTTGAACAGACACTATGGCTACACCTTC
NA	TRBV7-2	11	TRBJ2-1	NA	CASSLGGTRFF	TGTGCCAGCAGCTTAGGGGGGACCCGGTTCTTC
NA	TRBV28	16	TRBJ1-1	NA	CASSPPGWRMNTEAFF	TGTGCCAGCAGTCCGCCCGGGTGGAGAATGAACACTGAAGCTTTCTTT